The clone carrying this T cell receptor (beta chain) is labeled as medium-sized (0.01 to 0.1%). The data stem from a study of T cell changes during pregnancy in multiple sclerosis. The repertoire was sequenced with immunoSEQ multiplex PCR; TCRdb's copy has only in-frame clones and lacks some. In the table there are just under 60,000 clones, nearly 95% of which are singletons. CDR3 length: 13 amino acids. The chain joins TRBV12-2 to TRBJ2-7; the listed D gene, TRBD1, was not tested against the DNA. TRBV12-2 is shown as a pseudogene. Sequenced here: peripheral blood, sampled in the first trimester of pregnancy. This TCR derives from a female donor with multiple sclerosis, enrolled in a pregnancy study. The chain's CDR3 is CASRLGQSYEQYF. CDR3 sequence (DNA): TGTGCAAGTCGCTTAGGACAGAGCTACGAGCAGTACTTC.